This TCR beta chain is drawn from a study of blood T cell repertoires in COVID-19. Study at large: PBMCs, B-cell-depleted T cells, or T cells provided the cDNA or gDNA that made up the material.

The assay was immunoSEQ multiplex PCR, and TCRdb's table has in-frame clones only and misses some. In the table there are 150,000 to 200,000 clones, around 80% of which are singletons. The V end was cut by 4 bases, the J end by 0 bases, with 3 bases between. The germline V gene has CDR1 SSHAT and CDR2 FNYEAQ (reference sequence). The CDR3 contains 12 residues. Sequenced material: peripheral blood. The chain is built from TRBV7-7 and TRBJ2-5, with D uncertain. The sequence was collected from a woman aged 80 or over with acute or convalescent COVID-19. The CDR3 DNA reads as TGTGCCAGCAGCTCGGACCAAGAGACCCAGTACTTC. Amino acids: CASSSDQETQYF. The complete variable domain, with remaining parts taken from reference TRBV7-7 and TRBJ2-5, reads GAGVSQSPRYKVTKRGQDVTLRCDPISSHATLYWYQQALGQGPEFLTYFNYEAQPDKSGLPSDRFSAERPEGSISTLTIQRTEQRDSAMYRCASSSDQETQYFGPGTRLLVL.